This is a list of T cell receptor beta chains from one sample in a study of regulatory T cells in long-lasting Graves disease. TCRdb redid the calling of the multiplex PCR reads with MiXCR, one entry per CDR3 protein. The data show around 450,000 distinct CDR3 sequences, with under 15% seen just once and over 15% held by the top ten. This sample was also put to use in a study of T cells in Graves' hyperthyroidism and ophthalmopathy.

Source: peripheral blood mononuclear cells (PBMCs), taken at new diagnosis, from a patient treated with antithyroid drugs. Receptor source: a woman between 25 and 40 years old with Graves disease. The CDR3 runs from the conserved cysteine through the conserved F or W. A D gene is named only where the DNA matches it firmly. The size field is filled for only some rows; it gives once, few, many or a size class.

V gene	CDR3 length	D gene	J gene	clone size	CDR3 protein	CDR3 DNA
TRBV11-1	17	NA	TRBJ2-1	many	CASSLPGTEWNGNEQFF	TGTGCCAGCAGCTTACCCGGGACGGAATGGAATGGCAATGAGCAGTTCTTC
TRBV19	19	NA	TRBJ2-6	few	CASRVISGGGNSGANVLTF	TGTGCCAGTAGGGTCATCTCTGGAGGTGGCAACTCTGGGGCCAACGTCCTGACTTTC
TRBV7-9	14	TRBD2	TRBJ2-1	many	CASSNSGRDGEQFF	TGTGCCAGCAGCAATAGCGGGAGAGATGGTGAGCAGTTCTTC
TRBV5-1	14	TRBD1	TRBJ2-7	many	CASSLGDRVDEQYF	TGCGCCAGCAGCTTAGGGGACAGGGTGGACGAGCAGTACTTC
TRBV7-9	15	NA	TRBJ2-7	many	CASSIDRISSYEQYF	TGTGCCAGCAGCATCGACAGGATTAGCTCCTACGAGCAGTACTTC
TRBV2	10	NA	TRBJ2-7	NA	CASSRTGQNF	TGTGCCAGCTCCCGGACTGGTCAGAACTTC
TRBV2	14	NA	TRBJ2-5	many	CASSDWGPQETQYF	TGTGCCAGCAGTGATTGGGGACCCCAAGAGACCCAGTACTTC
TRBV6-1	16	TRBD2	TRBJ2-1	many	CASSRYGRGSYNEQFF	TGTGCCAGCAGTCGTTACGGGCGGGGGTCCTACAATGAGCAGTTCTTC
TRBV27	15	NA	TRBJ2-6	many	CASSRHLSGANVLTF	TGTGCCAGCAGTCGACACCTCTCTGGGGCCAACGTCCTGACTTTC
TRBV25-1	19	NA	TRBJ1-3	few	CASSPKAPELRPTGNTIYF	TGTGCCAGCAGTCCTAAAGCCCCCGAGCTCCGGCCGACTGGAAACACCATATATTTT
TRBV30	13	NA	TRBJ2-4	many	CAWSQAGKNIQYF	TGTGCCTGGAGTCAAGCGGGCAAAAACATTCAGTACTTC
TRBV27	14	TRBD1	TRBJ1-2	few	CASSLTGGDYGYTF	TGTGCCAGCAGTTTAACAGGGGGGGACTATGGCTACACCTTC
TRBV11-2	13	NA	TRBJ2-7	NA	CASSLVRAYEQYF	TGTGCCAGCAGCTTAGTGCGAGCTTACGAGCAGTACTTC
TRBV11-2	16	NA	TRBJ1-5	NA	CASSLEGRAGAQPQHF	TGTGCCAGCAGCTTAGAGGGGAGGGCAGGGGCCCAGCCCCAGCATTTT
TRBV20-1	16	NA	TRBJ2-3	many	CSAENEDRPYPDTQYF	TGCAGTGCTGAGAATGAGGACAGACCTTACCCAGATACGCAGTATTTT
TRBV5-1	15	NA	TRBJ2-3	many	CASSLSSRTTDTQYF	TGCGCCAGCAGCTTGTCTTCTAGAACGACAGATACGCAGTATTTT
TRBV4-2	17	TRBD1	TRBJ2-1	few	CASSRGVGQGASYEQFF	TGTGCCAGCAGCCGGGGGGTGGGACAGGGGGCCAGCTATGAGCAGTTCTTC
TRBV30	15	NA	TRBJ2-5	many	CAWSRKDLSGETQYF	TGTGCCTGGAGCCGAAAGGACTTGAGCGGGGAGACCCAGTACTTC